This T cell receptor (beta chain) originates from a study of shared clonotypes between healthy human individuals. Study overall: A couple of female and a few male donors aged 18 to 49 were enrolled. Every donor yielded three CD4 naive, three CD4 memory, two CD8 naive and one CD8 memory plate. Whole-study findings and limits: Naive subsets generally had larger estimated richness than memory subsets. Against clonotypes common to all four donors, non-shared ones had lower generation probabilities.

This table comes from immunoSEQ multiplex PCR, and its TCRdb copy is limited to in-frame clones, with some not included. The data show about 1,900,000 clones, with around 96% seen just once and around 1% held by the top ten. Terminally differentiated effector memory CD45RA+ cells were left out of the naive CD8 fraction, which was CD45RO-negative and positively selected for CCR7. The ends were cut back, 5 bases at V and 9 bases at J, with 14 bases in the middle. The CDR3 runs 13 residues. Per the germline V gene, CDR1 is PRHDT and CDR2 is FYEKMQ (reference sequence). As for this clone: The antigen remains undetermined.

This clonotype was sampled from a man younger than 30 in good health. J is TRBJ2-1 and V is TRBV13; D gene uncertain. The sequencing sample was made of naive CD8+ T cells sorted from blood. The CDR3 bases are TGTGCCAGCAGCAGGAAGGAAAACGCTGAGCAGTTCTTC. Translated, it gives CASSRKENAEQFF.